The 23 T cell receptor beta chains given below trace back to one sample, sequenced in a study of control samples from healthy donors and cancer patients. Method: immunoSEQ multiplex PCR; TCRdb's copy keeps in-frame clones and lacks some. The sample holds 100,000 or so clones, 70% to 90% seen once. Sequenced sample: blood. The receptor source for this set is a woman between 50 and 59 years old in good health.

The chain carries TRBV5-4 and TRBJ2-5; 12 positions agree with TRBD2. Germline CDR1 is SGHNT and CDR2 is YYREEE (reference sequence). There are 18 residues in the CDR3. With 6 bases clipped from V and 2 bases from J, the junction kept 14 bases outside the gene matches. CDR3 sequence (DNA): TGTGCCAGCACCTTTGGGCTGACTAGCGGGGGAGTTCAAGAGACCCAGTACTTC. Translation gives CASTFGLTSGGVQETQYF.

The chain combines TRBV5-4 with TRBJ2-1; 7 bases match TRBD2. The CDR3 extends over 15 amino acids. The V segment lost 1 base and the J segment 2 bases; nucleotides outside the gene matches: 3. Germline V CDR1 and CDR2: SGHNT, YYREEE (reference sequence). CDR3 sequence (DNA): TGTGCCAGCAGCTTGCTAGCGGTCCCCTACAATGAGCAGTTCTTC. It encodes CASSLLAVPYNEQFF.

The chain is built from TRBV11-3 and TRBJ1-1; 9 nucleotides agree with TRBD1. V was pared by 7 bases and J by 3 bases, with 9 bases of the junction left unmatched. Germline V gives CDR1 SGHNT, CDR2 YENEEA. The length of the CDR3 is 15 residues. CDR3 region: CASTGQGNAHTEAFF. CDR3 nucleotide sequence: TGTGCCAGCACTGGACAGGGGAACGCACACACTGAAGCTTTCTTT.

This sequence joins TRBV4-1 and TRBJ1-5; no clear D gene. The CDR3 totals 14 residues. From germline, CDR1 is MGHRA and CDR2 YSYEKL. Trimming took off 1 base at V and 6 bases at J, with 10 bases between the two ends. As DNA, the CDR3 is TGCGCCAGCAGCCAAGCACCCCAATCTCAGCCCCAGCATTTT. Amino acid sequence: CASSQAPQSQPQHF.

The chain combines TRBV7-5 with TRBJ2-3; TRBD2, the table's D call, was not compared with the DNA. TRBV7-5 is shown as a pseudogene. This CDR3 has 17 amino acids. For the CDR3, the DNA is TGTGCCAGAAGCTTAGTGACGGCGGGGGGGTGTGTCGGTACGCAGTATTTT. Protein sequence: CARSLVTAGGCVGTQYF.

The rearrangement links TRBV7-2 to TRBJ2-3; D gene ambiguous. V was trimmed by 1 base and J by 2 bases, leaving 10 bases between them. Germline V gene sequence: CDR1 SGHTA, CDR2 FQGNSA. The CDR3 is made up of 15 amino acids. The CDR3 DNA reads TGTGCCAGCAGCTTAGTGGCACCCTTCACAGATACGCAGTATTTT. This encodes CASSLVAPFTDTQYF.

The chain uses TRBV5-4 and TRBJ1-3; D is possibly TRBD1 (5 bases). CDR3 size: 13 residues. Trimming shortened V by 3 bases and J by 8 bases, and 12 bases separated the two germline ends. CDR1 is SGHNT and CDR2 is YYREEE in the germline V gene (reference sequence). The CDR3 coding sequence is TGTGCCAGCAGCTCCTCCGGGGCAGACACCATATATTTT. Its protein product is CASSSSGADTIYF.

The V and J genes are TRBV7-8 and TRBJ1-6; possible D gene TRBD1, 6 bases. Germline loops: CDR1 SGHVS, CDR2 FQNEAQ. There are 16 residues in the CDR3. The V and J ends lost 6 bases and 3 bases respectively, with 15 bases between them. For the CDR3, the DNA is TGTGCCAGCAGGTTACAGGGTTCCTTCTATAATTCACCCCTCCACTTT. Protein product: CASRLQGSFYNSPLHF. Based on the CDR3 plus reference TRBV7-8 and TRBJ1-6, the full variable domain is GAGVSQSPRYKVAKRGQDVALRCDPISGHVSLFWYQQALGQGPEFLTYFQNEAQLDKSGLPSDRFFAERPEGSVSTLKIQRTQQEDSAVYLCASRLQGSFYNSPLHFGNGTRLTVT.

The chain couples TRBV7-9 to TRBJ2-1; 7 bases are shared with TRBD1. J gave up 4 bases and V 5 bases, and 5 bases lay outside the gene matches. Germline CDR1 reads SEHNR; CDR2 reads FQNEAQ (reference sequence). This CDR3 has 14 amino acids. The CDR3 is CASSPRDRYNEQFF. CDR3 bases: TGTGCCAGCAGCCCCCGGGACAGATACAATGAGCAGTTCTTC.

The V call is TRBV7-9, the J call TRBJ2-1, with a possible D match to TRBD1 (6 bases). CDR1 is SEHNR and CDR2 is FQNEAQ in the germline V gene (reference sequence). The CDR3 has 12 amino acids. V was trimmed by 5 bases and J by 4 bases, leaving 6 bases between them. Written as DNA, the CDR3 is TGTGCCAGCAGCGGACAGTACAATGAGCAGTTCTTC. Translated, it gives CASSGQYNEQFF.

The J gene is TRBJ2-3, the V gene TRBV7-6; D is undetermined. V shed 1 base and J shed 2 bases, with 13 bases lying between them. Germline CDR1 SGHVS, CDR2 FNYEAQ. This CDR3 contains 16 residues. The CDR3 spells CASSLDSGRVTDTQYF. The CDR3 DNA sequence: TGTGCCAGCAGCTTAGATTCGGGCAGAGTCACAGATACGCAGTATTTT.

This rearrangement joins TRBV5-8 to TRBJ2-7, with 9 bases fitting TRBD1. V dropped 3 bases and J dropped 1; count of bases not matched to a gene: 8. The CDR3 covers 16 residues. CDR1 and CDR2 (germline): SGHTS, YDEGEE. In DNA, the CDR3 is TGTGCCAGCAGCTCTCCCCGGGACAGGGTATCCTACGAGCAGTACTTC. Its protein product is CASSSPRDRVSYEQYF.

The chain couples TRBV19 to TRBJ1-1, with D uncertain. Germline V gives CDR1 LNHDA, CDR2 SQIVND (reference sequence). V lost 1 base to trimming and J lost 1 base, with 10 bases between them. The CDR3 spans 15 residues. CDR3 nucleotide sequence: TGTGCCAGTAGTATAGGTGGCAGGCGGAACACTGAAGCTTTCTTT. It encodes CASSIGGRRNTEAFF.

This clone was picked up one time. This CDR3 reads CASSKGSGQGNTGELFF. The DNA for the CDR3 is TGTGCCAGCAGCAAAGGTTCGGGACAGGGGAACACCGGGGAGCTGTTTTTT. The genes are TRBV21-1 and TRBJ2-2; TRBD1, the table's D call, was not compared with the DNA. TRBV21-1 is listed as a pseudogene. The CDR3 is 17 amino acids.

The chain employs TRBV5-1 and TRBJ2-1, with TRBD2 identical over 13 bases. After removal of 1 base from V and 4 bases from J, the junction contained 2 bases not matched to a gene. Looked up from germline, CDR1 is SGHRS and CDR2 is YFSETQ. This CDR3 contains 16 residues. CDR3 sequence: CASSLTSGGAYNEQFF. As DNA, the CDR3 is TGCGCCAGCAGCTTGACTAGCGGGGGGGCTTACAATGAGCAGTTCTTC.

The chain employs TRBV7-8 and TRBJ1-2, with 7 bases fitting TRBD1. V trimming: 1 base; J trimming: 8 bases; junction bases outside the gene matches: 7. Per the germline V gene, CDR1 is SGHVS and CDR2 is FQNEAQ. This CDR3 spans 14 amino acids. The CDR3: CASSLGQGGYGYTF. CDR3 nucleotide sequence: TGTGCCAGCAGCTTAGGACAGGGCGGTTACGGCTACACCTTC.

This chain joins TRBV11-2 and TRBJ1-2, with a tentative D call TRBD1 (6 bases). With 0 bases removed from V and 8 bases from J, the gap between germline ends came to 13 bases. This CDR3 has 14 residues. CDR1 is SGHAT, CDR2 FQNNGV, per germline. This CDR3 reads CASSLDPPRGGYTF. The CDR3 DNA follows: TGTGCCAGCAGCTTAGATCCCCCCAGGGGCGGCTACACCTTC.

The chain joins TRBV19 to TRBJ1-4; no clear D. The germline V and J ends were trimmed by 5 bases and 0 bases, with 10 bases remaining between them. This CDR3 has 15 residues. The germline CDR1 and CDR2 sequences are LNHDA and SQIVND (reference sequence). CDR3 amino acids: CASSPSDATNEKLFF. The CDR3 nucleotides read TGTGCCAGTAGTCCCTCAGATGCAACTAATGAAAAACTGTTTTTT.

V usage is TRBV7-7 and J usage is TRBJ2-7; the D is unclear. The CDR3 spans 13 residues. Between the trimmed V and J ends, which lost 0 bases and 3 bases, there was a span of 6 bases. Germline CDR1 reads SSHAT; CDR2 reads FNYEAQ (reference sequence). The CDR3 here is CASSLATDYEQYF. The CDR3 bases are TGTGCCAGCAGCTTAGCAACAGACTACGAGCAGTACTTC.

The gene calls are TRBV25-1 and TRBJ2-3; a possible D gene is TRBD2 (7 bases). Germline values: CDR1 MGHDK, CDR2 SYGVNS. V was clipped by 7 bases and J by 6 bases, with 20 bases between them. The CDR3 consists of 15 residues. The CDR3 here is CASTEGGGWSDTQYF. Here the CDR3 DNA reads TGTGCCAGCACCGAGGGGGGGGGATGGTCGGATACGCAGTATTTT.

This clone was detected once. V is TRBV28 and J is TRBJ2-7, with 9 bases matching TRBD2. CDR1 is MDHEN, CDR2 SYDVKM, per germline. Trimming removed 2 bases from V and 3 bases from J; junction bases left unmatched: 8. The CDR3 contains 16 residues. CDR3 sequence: CASSLRGLAGFYEQYF. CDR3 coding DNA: TGTGCCAGCAGTTTAAGAGGGCTAGCGGGATTCTACGAGCAGTACTTC.

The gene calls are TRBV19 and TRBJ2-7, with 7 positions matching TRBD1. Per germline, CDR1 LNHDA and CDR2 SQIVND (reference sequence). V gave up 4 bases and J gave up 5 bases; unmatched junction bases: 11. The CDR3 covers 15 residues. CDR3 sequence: CASSRNDREFHEQYF. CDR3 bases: TGTGCCAGTAGTAGGAATGACAGGGAGTTCCACGAGCAGTACTTC.

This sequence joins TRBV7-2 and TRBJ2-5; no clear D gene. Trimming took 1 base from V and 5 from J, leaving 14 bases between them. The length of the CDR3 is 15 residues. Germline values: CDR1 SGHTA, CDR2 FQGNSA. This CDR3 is CASSLGSAGGETQYF. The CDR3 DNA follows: TGTGCCAGCAGCTTAGGGTCAGCCGGTGGGGAGACCCAGTACTTC. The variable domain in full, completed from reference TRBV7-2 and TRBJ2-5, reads GAGVSQSPSNKVTEKGKDVELRCDPISGHTALYWYRQSLGQGLEFLIYFQGNSAPDKSGLPSDRFSAERTGGSVSTLTIQRTQQEDSAVYLCASSLGSAGGETQYFGPGTRLLVL.